The present entry profiles one T cell receptor beta chain with its context. This clonotype has at least ten counts. This receptor's antigen is unknown. There are no base qualities to consult, and no much larger clone falls within one base. The sample is drawn from a study of T cells after yellow fever vaccination (dated by TCRdb to the late 2010s). The study in broad terms: The SMART-Seq v4 Ultra Low Input RNA kit was used to prepare libraries from fractions with low cell numbers. The cohort comprised two healthy male donors, one aged 18 to 30 and one aged 30 to 39 years. Blood samples were taken at several timepoints before and after primary and secondary immunization, and bulk PBMC replicates and cell subsets were isolated. To track T-cell clones before and after primary and booster YFV17D yellow fever vaccination, bulk TCR alpha and beta repertoires were sequenced longitudinally.

Per the publication, the treatment or condition label means: live attenuated yellow fever vaccine strain. PBMCs were isolated from peripheral blood using a standard Ficoll-Paque protocol. CD4 and CD8 T-cell fractions were isolated with Dynabeads CD4 and CD8 positive selection kits. TriZol was used to extract RNA from bulk PBMCs, from CD4 and CD8 fractions, and from dextramer-positive and dextramer-negative fractions. TCRdb records Illumina NovaSeq 6000 as the sequencer. Synthesis of TCR cDNA relied on 5'RACE template switching, a step that introduced a universal primer site along with unique molecular identifiers. cDNA synthesis was primed from both the TCR alpha and TCR beta constant segments. Library amplification used two PCR steps, and the second PCR step added sample barcodes and sequencing adapters. Sequencing of libraries was performed on Illumina HiSeq 2500 (2x100 bp) or NovaSeq (2x150 bp). In the paper's pipeline: MIGEC handled demultiplexing of reads and collapsing into UMI consensus sequences, while MiXCR performed V(D)J alignment. Using edgeR on replicate PBMC samples, clonotypes were called vaccine-responding if FDR was below 0.01 and the log2 fold change was above 5 up to day 15. CD4 or CD8 identity was assigned to each bulk clonotype according to whether the clonotype was present at higher abundance in the sequenced CD4 repertoire or the sequenced CD8 repertoire. TCRdb trimmed public reads at Q25 via fastp, called clones via MiXCR and kept in-frame beta chains. Every distinct CDR3 protein forms one entry, paired with its most common genes and DNA. Here the V and J calls rest on TCRdb's processing, not on the authors' analysis. For this sample there are 250,000 to 300,000 distinct CDR3 sequences; approximately 5.2% appear just once. Approximately 3.5% of the sample is held by the ten biggest clonotypes.

The CDR3 spans 15 residues, from the cysteine through the phenylalanine. Solely the CDR3 DNA is kept, with 45 bases framed from the first base. The V end gives up 4 bases and the J end 3 bases, leaving 9 bases in the junction not matched to a gene. Per the germline V gene, SGHRS is the CDR1 and YFSETQ is the CDR2. Study-wide conclusions, independent of this receptor: Most clones expanded after primary vaccination (96% of CD4 and 88% of CD8) were re-detected after the booster, suggesting that broad memory maintenance occurred. Because abundant contaminating clonotypes from the bulk population could be contained in FACS-sorted repertoires, computational filtering was required. Compared with the primary T-cell response, the secondary T-cell response was weaker but faster, peaking on day 5 rather than day 15. Only a couple of donors were included in the study, so the extent to which the findings can be generalized is limited. A small fraction of clonotypes showed up in both the CD4 and CD8 compartments, probably as a result of convergent recombination.

The rearrangement joined TRBV5-1 to TRBJ2-7; a stretch of 8 junction bases matches TRBD1. The receptor was isolated from a man between 18 and 35 years old who received the YFV17D yellow fever vaccine. This sample comprised CD4+ T cells sorted from PBMCs, obtained on the day of the yellow fever booster vaccination. The CDR3 in this case is CASSEVLGQVYEQYF. In nucleotide form, the sequence is TGCGCCAGCAGCGAGGTGTTGGGACAGGTCTACGAGCAGTACTTC.